The rows below give T cell receptor beta chains drawn from one sample of a study of cytomegalovirus exposure and HLA in healthy donors. Data came from immunoSEQ multiplex PCR; TCRdb stores just in-frame clones and leaves some out. Counted here are about 160,000 clones, more than 70% occurring once; the ten biggest clones make up about 1.3%. The sequenced sample consisted of PBMCs. These receptors were collected from a man in his sixties in good health and CMV-seronegative. Both conserved end residues are part of each CDR3. A D gene is named only where the DNA matches it firmly. The size entry is marked missing in some rows and otherwise reads once, few, many or a size class.

NA,TRBJ1-1,TRBD1,TRBV28,TGTGCCAGCAGTGGGTCGCACGCTGGACAGGGGGGCAACACTGAAGCTTTCTTT,CASSGSHAGQGGNTEAFF
NA,TRBJ2-7,TRBD2,TRBV7-2,TGTGCCAGCAGCTTGGGACTAGCGGGCTACGGGCAGTACTTC,CASSLGLAGYGQYF
NA,TRBJ2-1,NA,TRBV19,TGTGCCAGTAGTAGGGCTCAGGACAACAATGAGCAGTTCTTC,CASSRAQDNNEQFF
NA,TRBJ2-1,TRBD2,TRBV7-8,TGTGCCAGCAGCAAAACTAGCGGAGAGCAGTTCTTC,CASSKTSGEQFF
NA,TRBJ2-3,TRBD2,TRBV9,TGTGCCAGCAGCGTAGGGGGACTAGCTTCAGATACGCAGTATTTT,CASSVGGLASDTQYF
few,TRBJ1-1,NA,TRBV7-9,TGTGCCAGCAGCTTAGGAGGATACGGAGCTTTCTTT,CASSLGGYGAFF
NA,TRBJ2-5,NA,TRBV2,TGTGCCAGCAGAGCCGAAGTGGGGGGAGAGACCCAGTACTTC,CASRAEVGGETQYF
NA,TRBJ2-3,TRBD1,TRBV29-1,TGCAGCGTTTCGCGACAGGGGTTGGCAGATACGCAGTATTTT,CSVSRQGLADTQYF
NA,TRBJ2-3,NA,TRBV5-1,TGCGCCAGCAGCTTGGGAGGCGGCACAGATACGCAGTATTTT,CASSLGGGTDTQYF
once,TRBJ2-3,NA,TRBV5-4,TGTGCCAGCAGCTCAGGGGTCCTCGATACGCAGTATTTT,CASSSGVLDTQYF
NA,TRBJ1-1,NA,TRBV7-9,TGTGCCAGCAGCTTTTGGTTAGGGGAAAACACTGAAGCTTTCTTT,CASSFWLGENTEAFF
few,TRBJ1-2,NA,TRBV21-1,TGTGCCAGCAGCAAAGCAGGGGGCTATGGCTACACCTTC,CASSKAGGYGYTF
NA,TRBJ2-7,TRBD2,TRBV28,TGTGCCAGCATGGGGTCTCAGCGGGGCAACGAGCAGTACTTC,CASMGSQRGNEQYF
NA,TRBJ2-1,NA,TRBV6-5,TGTGCCAGGCTCGGGACACACTACAATGAGCAGTTCTTC,CARLGTHYNEQFF
NA,TRBJ2-3,TRBD2,TRBV4-3,TGCGCCAGCAGCCAAGGGGGGGGACTAGCATACACAGATACGCAGTATTTT,CASSQGGGLAYTDTQYF
NA,TRBJ2-7,TRBD2,TRBV2,TGTGCCAGCAGACCCCTAGCGGGGGACTACTACGAGCAGTACTTC,CASRPLAGDYYEQYF
NA,TRBJ2-1,NA,TRBV10-3,TGTGCCATCAGGCCGGGACTTACCTACAATGAGCAGTTCTTC,CAIRPGLTYNEQFF
NA,TRBJ2-7,NA,TRBV6-1,TGTGCCAGCGCCCGGGAGTTCGGCGACGAGCAGTACTTC,CASAREFGDEQYF
few,TRBJ2-5,NA,TRBV5-8,TGTGCCAGCAGCTTGATGGGGAGGTTACAAGAGACCCAGTACTTC,CASSLMGRLQETQYF
NA,TRBJ2-1,TRBD2,TRBV9,TGTGCCAGCAGCATGCGATCTAGCGGAAACTCCTACAATGAGCAGTTCTTC,CASSMRSSGNSYNEQFF
NA,TRBJ2-5,NA,TRBV28,TGTGCCAGCAGTTCTAGCGAGGAGACCCAGTACTTC,CASSSSEETQYF
few,TRBJ2-1,NA,TRBV30,TGTGCCTGGAGTCCACCCGGACTGCTCTACAATGAGCAGTTCTTC,CAWSPPGLLYNEQFF
NA,TRBJ1-6,NA,TRBV7-9,TGTGCCAGCAGCAGGGAGGGGCCCTCACCCCTCCACTTT,CASSREGPSPLHF
NA,TRBJ2-7,NA,TRBV9,TGTGCCAGCAGCCTAGGGGACGGGAGCTCCTACGAGCAGTACTTC,CASSLGDGSSYEQYF
few,TRBJ1-2,NA,TRBV30,TGTGCCTGGAGTCGTACGTCAGGGAACTATGGCTACACCTTC,CAWSRTSGNYGYTF
NA,TRBJ1-5,TRBD1,TRBV19,TGTGCCACCGCGATCTGGACAGGGGATGATCAGCCCCAGCATTTT,CATAIWTGDDQPQHF
NA,TRBJ1-1,NA,TRBV5-1,TGCGCCAGCAGCTCCCTATCTGCCGAAGACACTGAAGCTTTCTTT,CASSSLSAEDTEAFF
NA,TRBJ2-3,TRBD1,TRBV11-1,TGTGCCAGCACCCTAGCCGGGACAGTTACAGATACGCAGTATTTT,CASTLAGTVTDTQYF
NA,TRBJ1-2,NA,TRBV6-1,TGTGCCAGCAACCCGACAGGCGCTAACTATGGCTACACCTTC,CASNPTGANYGYTF
NA,TRBJ2-5,NA,TRBV6-5,TGTGCCAGCAGCCGGGGGATACGGCGACAAGAGACCCAGTACTTC,CASSRGIRRQETQYF
NA,TRBJ2-7,TRBD2,TRBV18,TGTGCCAGCTCACCACCATCGGCTAGCGGGAACTACGAGCAGTACTTC,CASSPPSASGNYEQYF
NA,TRBJ1-6,NA,TRBV27,TGTGCCAGTCAAGACCCCTCCGGGACACCCCTCCACTTT,CASQDPSGTPLHF
NA,TRBJ1-5,NA,TRBV6-5,TGTGCCAGCCAGTCTAGCAATCAGCCCCAGCATTTT,CASQSSNQPQHF
NA,TRBJ2-5,TRBD1,TRBV4-3,TGCGCCAGCAGCCCGGGGACAGGGACCCTAGTCACCCAGTACTTC,CASSPGTGTLVTQYF
NA,TRBJ2-3,NA,TRBV28,TGTGCCAGCAGTTACCGGGTTGGCTTAGAGGGGGACACAGATACGCAGTATTTT,CASSYRVGLEGDTDTQYF
NA,TRBJ1-2,NA,TRBV10-3,TGTGCCATCAGTGAGTCGTTTCTTAACTATGGCTACACCTTC,CAISESFLNYGYTF
NA,TRBJ2-7,TRBD2,TRBV4-2,TGTGCCAGCAGCCCGACTAGCGGGGTATTCGCCGAGCAGTACTTC,CASSPTSGVFAEQYF
NA,TRBJ2-3,NA,TRBV29-1,TGCAGCGTGAAGACAGCCCCCACAGATACGCAGTATTTT,CSVKTAPTDTQYF
few,TRBJ2-2,TRBD2,TRBV7-3,TGTGCCAGCAGCCTGGGACTAGCGGGGACCGGGGAGCTGTTTTTT,CASSLGLAGTGELFF
NA,TRBJ1-5,TRBD1,TRBV6-5,TGTGCCAGCAGCCGCCGGGACAGGGATCAGCCCCAGCATTTT,CASSRRDRDQPQHF
NA,TRBJ1-6,NA,TRBV6-6,TGTGCCAGCAGTGTCCAGGGTAATTCACCCCTCCACTTT,CASSVQGNSPLHF
NA,TRBJ2-3,TRBD1,TRBV12-5,TGTGCTAGTGGTTGTCCACGACAGGGAACAGATACGCAGTATTTT,CASGCPRQGTDTQYF
once,TRBJ1-5,NA,TRBV21-1,TGTGCCAGCAGCCTTAAAGGGGCGGCATATAGCAATCAGCCCCAGCATTTT,CASSLKGAAYSNQPQHF
NA,TRBJ2-4,TRBD1,TRBV7-2,TGTGCCAGCAGGGGACAGGACGGTGACATTCAGTACTTC,CASRGQDGDIQYF
NA,TRBJ1-3,NA,TRBV18,TGTGCCAGCTCACCAAACGCGGGGGGAAGAGGAAACACCATATATTTT,CASSPNAGGRGNTIYF
NA,TRBJ2-7,TRBD2,TRBV4-1,TGCGCCAGCAGCCCCGAGAGCCTAGCGGCCGGATACGAGCAGTACTTC,CASSPESLAAGYEQYF
once,TRBJ2-1,NA,TRBV15,TGTGCCACCAGCAGAGCACCCGGGGCGGGAACGTCCTACAATGAGCAGTTCTTC,CATSRAPGAGTSYNEQFF
NA,TRBJ2-3,TRBD1,TRBV10-3,TGTGCCATCAGTGACAGGGGGCATGATACGCAGTATTTT,CAISDRGHDTQYF
NA,TRBJ2-7,TRBD2,TRBV7-2,TGTGCCAGCAGGGACGGGGGGTCTCCCTACGAGCAGTACTTC,CASRDGGSPYEQYF
NA,TRBJ2-7,NA,TRBV5-1,TGCGCCAGCACTAGGGGGAACGAGCAGTACTTC,CASTRGNEQYF
NA,TRBJ2-3,TRBD1,TRBV30,TGTGCCTGGAGTCGCTATAGGGGGCGAGTAGATACGCAGTATTTT,CAWSRYRGRVDTQYF
NA,TRBJ2-7,NA,TRBV11-3,TGTGCCAGCAGCGAGTCCCGAGGCTCCTACGAGCAGTACTTC,CASSESRGSYEQYF
NA,TRBJ1-5,TRBD1,TRBV28,TGTGCCAGCATCCTAAGGAGACAGGGTATCGGCGGACAGCCCCAGCATTTT,CASILRRQGIGGQPQHF
NA,TRBJ1-1,NA,TRBV28,TGTGCCAGCAAATTAGAGTCGTCAGCTTTCTTT,CASKLESSAFF
NA,TRBJ1-6,NA,TRBV18,TGTGCCAGCTCTCCCATTGTGGTCTCCGAGGGTAATTCACCCCTCCACTTT,CASSPIVVSEGNSPLHF